This T cell receptor (beta chain) comes out of a study of cytomegalovirus exposure and HLA in healthy donors. Study-level results: Reportedly, a later analysis found an Asian-associated ancestry cluster had fewer N-insertions than the approximately 700-donor mean.

Germline V gives CDR1 SGDLS, CDR2 YYNGEE. The CDR3 length is 16 residues. The J segment lost 2 bases and the V segment lost 0 bases, leaving 6 bases of the junction unmatched. In regard to this clone: No antigen is known for it.

The PCR employed 60 Vbeta primers together with 13 Jbeta primers. Using immunoSEQ multiplex PCR, the repertoire was profiled, and TCRdb retains in-frame clones only, with some absent. Of 200,000 to 300,000 clones listed, 82% are singletons. The sample comprised PBMCs. The source of this sequence is a woman between 40 and 50 years old in good health and CMV-seropositive. V is TRBV9 and J is TRBJ2-3; 7 bases fit TRBD2. CDR3 in DNA: TGTGCCAGCAGCGTAGTTGCGGGAGACTCCACAGATACGCAGTATTTT. This translates into CASSVVAGDSTDTQYF.